This T cell receptor (beta chain) was recorded in a study of cytomegalovirus exposure and HLA in healthy donors. The V end lost 11 bases, the J end lost 15 bases, and 35 bases lay between the germline ends. This CDR3 has 16 residues. Looked up from germline, CDR1 is SEHNR and CDR2 is FQNEAQ (reference sequence). 60 Vbeta and 13 Jbeta primers were used in PCR. Here immunoSEQ multiplex PCR was the method, and the copy in TCRdb shows in-frame clones only, minus some. The data contain 150,000 to 200,000 clones, more than 60% of them singletons. The chain couples TRBV7-9 to TRBJ2-1; D perhaps matches TRBD2 (5 bases). The sample taken for sequencing was PBMCs. The clonotype was recovered from a woman aged 40-49 years in good health and CMV-seropositive. CDR3 amino acids: CAGGTNMDLPSNRRFF. For the CDR3, the DNA is TGTGCCGGAGGAACTAACATGGACCTCCCCTCCAACCGGCGGTTCTTC.